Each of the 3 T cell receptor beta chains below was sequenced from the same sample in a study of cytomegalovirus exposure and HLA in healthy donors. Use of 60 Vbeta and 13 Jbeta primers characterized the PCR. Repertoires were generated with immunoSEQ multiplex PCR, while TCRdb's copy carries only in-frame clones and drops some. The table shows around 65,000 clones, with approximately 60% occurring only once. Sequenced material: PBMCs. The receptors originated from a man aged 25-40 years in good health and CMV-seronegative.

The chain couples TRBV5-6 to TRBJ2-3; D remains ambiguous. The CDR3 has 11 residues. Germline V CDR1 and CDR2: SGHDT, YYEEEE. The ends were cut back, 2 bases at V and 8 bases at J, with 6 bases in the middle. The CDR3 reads CASSLTSTQYF. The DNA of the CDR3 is TGTGCCAGCAGCTTAACGAGTACGCAGTATTTT.

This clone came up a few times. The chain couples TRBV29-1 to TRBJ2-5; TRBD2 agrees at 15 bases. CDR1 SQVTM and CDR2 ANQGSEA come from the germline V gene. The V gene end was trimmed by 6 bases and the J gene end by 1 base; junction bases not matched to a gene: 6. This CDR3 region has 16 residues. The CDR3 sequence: CSVGGLAGGSQETQYF. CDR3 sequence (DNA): TGCAGCGTGGGTGGACTAGCGGGGGGGTCCCAAGAGACCCAGTACTTC.

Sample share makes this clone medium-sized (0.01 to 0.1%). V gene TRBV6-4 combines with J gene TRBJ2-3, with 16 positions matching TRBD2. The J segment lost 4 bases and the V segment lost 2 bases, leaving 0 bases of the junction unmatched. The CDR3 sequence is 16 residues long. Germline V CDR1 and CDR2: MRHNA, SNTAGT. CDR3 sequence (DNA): TGTGCCAGCAGTGACGGGACTAGCGGGGGGGCAGATACGCAGTATTTT. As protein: CASSDGTSGGADTQYF.